Presented here are 20 T cell receptor beta chains from one specimen sequenced in a study of blood T cell repertoires in COVID-19. The method was immunoSEQ multiplex PCR; TCRdb's version includes in-frame clones alone and lacks a portion of them. Among fewer than 250,000 clones listed, around 87% were seen once. The sample was PBMCs or T cells enriched from blood (not recorded which). These TCRs come from a man aged 25 to 45 in a cohort exposed to, infected with or recovered from COVID-19 (not recorded which).

This clone showed up just once. The chain links TRBV12-3 or TRBV12-4 to TRBJ2-7, with a weak D call TRBD1 (6 bases). CDR3 length: 13 residues. Trimming left V 8 bases short and J 2 bases short, with 13 bases between. The CDR3 protein is CASSLRGPYEQYF. DNA of the CDR3: TGTGCCAGCTCCCTCAGGGGTCCCTACGAGCAGTACTTC.

The genes are TRBV11-2 and TRBJ2-7; D might be TRBD2 (6 bases). The CDR3 covers 14 residues. The germline CDR1 and CDR2 sequences are SGHAT and FQNNGV. Trimming took 3 bases from V and 3 from J, leaving 12 bases between them. The CDR3 is CASSLTGGIYEQYF. The DNA for the CDR3 is TGTGCCAGCAGCTTGACCGGCGGGATCTACGAGCAGTACTTC.

There are many counts of this clone. V gene TRBV9 combines with J gene TRBJ1-6; D might be TRBD1 (5 bases). CDR1 SGDLS and CDR2 YYNGEE come from the germline V gene. This CDR3 spans 15 amino acids. Trimming took off 1 base at V and 6 bases at J, with 11 bases between the two ends. As DNA, the CDR3 is TGTGCCAGCAGCGTAAATGGAGGGGCTAATTCACCCCTCCACTTT. This codes for CASSVNGGANSPLHF.

The chain has TRBV3-1 (or the pseudogene TRBV3-2) and TRBJ2-7, with 11 bases that match TRBD2. The length of the CDR3 is 16 residues. The J segment lost 3 bases and the V segment lost 4 bases, leaving 8 bases of the junction unmatched. Germline values: CDR1 LGHDT, CDR2 YNNKEL (reference sequence). In DNA, the CDR3 is TGTGCCAGCAGCCTTATAGCGGGAGGGATAGGCTACGAGCAGTACTTC. This sequence encodes CASSLIAGGIGYEQYF.

This chain uses TRBV6-5 with TRBJ2-1, with a weak D call TRBD1 (6 bases). Germline V gene data show CDR1 as MNHEY and CDR2 as SVGAGI. Trimming took 6 bases from V and 8 from J, leaving 11 bases between them. The CDR3 consists of 12 residues. The CDR3 coding sequence is TGTGCCAGCAGACAGGGTGGGGATGAGCAGTTCTTC. Residues: CASRQGGDEQFF.

The rearrangement joins TRBV24-1 to TRBJ1-5; possible D gene TRBD1, 5 bases. Germline assignment: CDR1 KGHDR and CDR2 SFDVKD. The CDR3 is 14 residues long. The V and J ends lost 5 bases and 7 bases respectively, with 14 bases between them. The CDR3 coding sequence is TGTGCCACCAGTGGTGGGCAGGGCTGGCAGCCCCAGCATTTT. This sequence encodes CATSGGQGWQPQHF.

J is TRBJ2-1 and V is TRBV24-1; TRBD2 might be the D (6 bases). In germline, CDR1 is KGHDR, CDR2 SFDVKD. V was pared by 4 bases and J by 7 bases, with 13 bases between. This CDR3 region has 14 residues. CDR3 protein: CATSDLGGINEQFF. The CDR3 DNA follows: TGTGCCACCAGTGACCTGGGGGGAATAAATGAGCAGTTCTTC.

V gene TRBV29-1 combines with J gene TRBJ2-1, with a weak D call TRBD2 (6 bases). Looked up from germline, CDR1 is SQVTM and CDR2 is ANQGSEA. V lost 7 bases to trimming and J lost 6 bases, with 13 bases between them. The CDR3 has 12 residues. CDR3 nucleotide sequence: TGCAGCGGCCAGGACTACGCCAATGAGCAGTTCTTC. Protein product: CSGQDYANEQFF.

The chain has TRBV13 and TRBJ1-2, with 10 bases fitting TRBD1. The CDR3 is 16 residues long. The germline gives CDR1 PRHDT, CDR2 FYEKMQ (reference sequence). J gave up 4 bases and V 6 bases, and 11 bases lay outside the gene matches. CDR3 in amino acids: CASSNFRQGAGYGYTF. CDR3 coding DNA: TGTGCCAGCAGTAATTTTCGACAGGGGGCCGGCTATGGCTACACCTTC.

This rearrangement joins TRBV3-1 (or the pseudogene TRBV3-2) to TRBJ2-6; weak D call: TRBD1 (5 bases). In germline, CDR1 is LGHDT, CDR2 YNNKEL (reference sequence). This CDR3 is built from 19 residues. V was cut by 4 bases and J by 0 bases, with 19 bases left in between. DNA for the CDR3: TGTGCCAGCAGCCCATCCCTGCCCAGGGAAAGCTCTGGGGCCAACGTCCTGACTTTC. Amino acids: CASSPSLPRESSGANVLTF.

As concerns this clone: The identical CDR3 is also encoded by other nucleotide sequences in the sample. The V and J genes are TRBV7-3 and TRBJ2-2; 9 bases align to TRBD2. The germline V gene has CDR1 SGHTA and CDR2 FQGTGA. The CDR3 runs to 15 residues. V was pared by 1 base and J by 4 bases, with 1 base of the junction left unmatched. CDR3 in DNA: TGTGCCAGCAGCTTAAGCGGGAGGGCCACCGGGGAGCTGTTTTTT. It is translated as CASSLSGRATGELFF.

This sequence joins TRBV6-5 and TRBJ2-7; 8 bases align to TRBD1. V lost 6 bases to trimming and J lost 2 bases; unmatched junction nucleotides: 9. The germline CDR1 and CDR2 sequences are MNHEY and SVGAGI. This CDR3 has 15 residues. The CDR3 loop reads CASSRRQGSTYEQYF. The CDR3 DNA follows: TGTGCCAGCAGCAGAAGACAGGGGTCGACCTACGAGCAGTACTTC.

This chain connects TRBV11-2 to TRBJ2-1, with 8 bases identical to TRBD2. The V gene end was trimmed by 4 bases and the J gene end by 9 bases; junction bases not matched to a gene: 11. The CDR3 extends over 15 amino acids. CDR1 SGHAT and CDR2 FQNNGV come from the germline V gene. This CDR3 is CASSSLAGPSSEQFF. CDR3 nucleotide sequence: TGTGCCAGCAGCTCCTTAGCGGGACCTTCATCTGAGCAGTTCTTC. Full variable domain (rest looked up from reference TRBV11-2 and TRBJ2-1): EAGVAQSPRYKIIEKRQSVAFWCNPISGHATLYWYQQILGQGPKLLIQFQNNGVVDDSQLPKDRFSAERLKGVDSTLKIQPAKLEDSAVYLCASSSLAGPSSEQFFGPGTRLTVL.

This clone was observed a handful of times. The chain carries TRBV19 and TRBJ1-5, with 7 bases fitting TRBD1. Germline V gene lookup returns CDR1 LNHDA and CDR2 SQIVND (reference sequence). J gave up 6 bases and V 3 bases, and 5 bases lay outside the gene matches. The length of the CDR3 is 14 residues. The CDR3 DNA reads as TGTGCCAGTAGTATGAACAGGGGAGGTCAGCCCCAGCATTTT. Translation: CASSMNRGGQPQHF. Combining the CDR3 with reference TRBV19 and TRBJ1-5 gives the whole variable domain DGGITQSPKYLFRKEGQNVTLSCEQNLNHDAMYWYRQDPGQGLRLIYYSQIVNDFQKGDIAEGYSVSREKKESFPLTVTSAQKNPTAFYLCASSMNRGGQPQHFGDGTRLSIL.

This rearrangement joins TRBV7-8 to TRBJ1-5, with a weak D call TRBD1 (5 bases). The CDR3 has 18 residues. From germline, CDR1 is SGHVS and CDR2 FQNEAQ. The V and J ends lost 5 bases and 2 bases respectively, with 22 bases between them. The CDR3 here is CASSPPSGAGTGNQPQHF. CDR3 coding DNA: TGTGCCAGCAGCCCCCCATCGGGCGCGGGGACTGGCAATCAGCCCCAGCATTTT.

The chain employs TRBV5-4 and TRBJ1-3, with no clear D. Germline values: CDR1 SGHNT, CDR2 YYREEE (reference sequence). The CDR3 consists of 14 residues. V was pared by 0 bases and J by 2 bases, with 6 bases between. The DNA of the CDR3 is TGTGCCAGCAGCTTGGCCGGGACTGGAAACACCATATATTTT. Translation: CASSLAGTGNTIYF. Full variable domain (remainder filled in from reference TRBV5-4 and TRBJ1-3): ETGVTQSPTHLIKTRGQQVTLRCSSQSGHNTVSWYQQALGQGPQFIFQYYREEENGRGNFPPRFSGLQFPNYSSELNVNALELDDSALYLCASSLAGTGNTIYFGEGSWLTVV.

The CDR3 reads CASSSSRGSIDEQYF. As DNA, the CDR3 is TGTGCCAGCAGCTCCTCCAGGGGATCGATCGACGAGCAGTACTTC. This chain links TRBV7-9 with TRBJ2-7, with a possible D match to TRBD1 (6 bases). V was trimmed by 4 bases and J by 5 bases, leaving 18 bases between them. Germline CDR1 is SEHNR and CDR2 is FQNEAQ (reference sequence). This CDR3 is built from 15 residues.

V usage is TRBV19 and J usage is TRBJ1-2; TRBD1 is a possible D gene (5 bases). The CDR3 is 14 amino acids. Deletions cut 5 bases from V and 4 bases from J, with 14 bases between. The germline V gene has CDR1 LNHDA and CDR2 SQIVND (reference sequence). In DNA form, the CDR3 reads TGTGCCAGTAGTCCCTCGGCAGGGTTCTATGGCTACACCTTC. Translating gives CASSPSAGFYGYTF.

The chain joins TRBV29-1 to TRBJ2-7; 7 bases align to TRBD1. Trimming took 3 bases from V and 3 from J; bases not matched to a gene: 5. CDR3 length equals 13 residues. Germline lookup yields CDR1 SQVTM and CDR2 ANQGSEA. The CDR3 region has the DNA TGCAGCGTTGACGAGGGGGCTAACTACGAGCAGTACTTC. Translated: CSVDEGANYEQYF.

V is TRBV20-1 and J is TRBJ2-5, with 7 bases aligning to TRBD1. This CDR3 has 16 residues. With 3 bases clipped from V and 2 bases from J, the junction kept 12 bases outside the gene matches. The germline gives CDR1 DFQATT, CDR2 SNEGSKA (reference sequence). The CDR3 loop reads CSASRQGRRGQETQYF. CDR3 in DNA: TGCAGTGCTAGTAGACAGGGACGGAGAGGGCAAGAGACCCAGTACTTC.